The table lists the clone carrying this TCR beta chain with a few counts. Its antigen is unidentified. The data stem from a study of T cell repertoires in cytomegalovirus infection. Study-level information: Based on public TCR beta signatures, there were indications of CMV infection and of a matching HLA type.

One entry per CDR3 protein, called by TCRdb with MiXCR from the reads. The sample carries 150,000 to 200,000 distinct CDR3 sequences, 17% recorded once. The CDR3 sequence is 14 residues long. The ends were cut back, 6 bases at V and 3 bases at J, with 12 bases in the middle. Germline V lookup: CDR1 ENHRY, CDR2 SYGVKD. Overall study results and limits: HLA-C-restricted, CMV-specific TCR beta clonotypes were dominant ex vivo. Cumulative frequency of public TCR beta families picked out carriers of CMV plus the relevant HLA.

The TCR comes from a human donor in good health (CMV status not recorded). Some clones in this sample may be carry-over from other donors' samples. Sequenced material: CD8+ T cells from PBMCs. This chain connects TRBV10-3 to TRBJ1-3; no clear D. CDR3 bases: TGTGCCATCAGACCCAGCTCGAGTGGAAACACCATATATTTT. This gives the protein CAIRPSSSGNTIYF.